These 2 T cell receptor beta chains originate from one sample sequenced in a study of cytomegalovirus exposure and HLA in healthy donors. Primers for the PCR totalled 60 Vbeta and 13 Jbeta. TCRdb's copy holds only in-frame clones and misses some; the assay was immunoSEQ multiplex PCR. Of 80,000 to 100,000 clones in the sample, around 82% are singletons; the top ten hold 3.4%. Sequenced: PBMCs. Every receptor here comes from a man aged 35 to 55 in good health and CMV-seronegative.

The chain couples TRBV18 to TRBJ2-3, with unresolved D. CDR3 size: 15 residues. The germline CDR1 and CDR2 sequences are KGHSH and LQKENI. Between the trimmed V and J ends, which lost 3 bases and 3 bases, there was a span of 13 bases. The CDR3 sequence is CASSPTAAVTDTQYF. CDR3 DNA sequence: TGTGCCAGCTCACCGACCGCGGCGGTAACAGATACGCAGTATTTT.

This clone was observed a few times. This chain connects TRBV14 to TRBJ2-1; a possible D gene is TRBD2 (6 bases). Looked up from germline, CDR1 is SGHDN and CDR2 is FVKESK. The CDR3 extends over 15 amino acids. The germline V and J ends were trimmed by 0 bases and 4 bases, with 10 bases remaining between them. CDR3 in DNA: TGTGCCAGCAGCCAAGACTCCGGGGGTTACAATGAGCAGTTCTTC. Its translation is CASSQDSGGYNEQFF.